Below, 25 T cell receptor beta chains from the same sample are listed, as sequenced in a study of glioma-infiltrating T cells. The iRepertoire nested amplicon-rescue multiplex PCR amplified TCR alpha and beta CDR3s from RNA. TCRdb used MiXCR to reprocess the multiplex PCR reads, holding one entry per CDR3 protein. Here the sample spans roughly 190,000 distinct CDR3 sequences, more than 25% being singletons. Sequencing used glioma tissue, nonneoplastic brain tissue, or PBMCs (not recorded which). The source is a human donor with low-grade glioma or glioblastoma, undergoing nonglioma brain surgery, or in good health (not recorded which).

This clonotype was found a few times. V gene TRBV5-1 combines with J gene TRBJ2-7, with 7 bases fitting TRBD1. V was clipped by 4 bases and J by 2 bases; unmatched bases: 6. The CDR3 covers 14 residues. Germline V gene lookup returns CDR1 SGHRS and CDR2 YFSETQ. The CDR3 DNA sequence: TGCGCCAGCAGCCTGGGACAGCTGACCTACGAGCAGTACTTC. Its protein is CASSLGQLTYEQYF.

This clonotype was seen at least ten times. CDR3 in amino acids: CASSPRGRDTQYF. The DNA for the CDR3 is TGTGCCAGCAGTCCCAGGGGAAGAGATACGCAGTATTTT. The chain carries TRBV2 and TRBJ2-3; D might be TRBD1 (6 bases). Germline values: CDR1 SNHLY, CDR2 FYNNEI. This CDR3 is built from 13 residues. The ends were cut back, 5 bases at V and 5 bases at J, with 11 bases in the middle.

A note on this clonotype: This could be a read error, since a much larger clone is one nucleotide away. The chain carries TRBV3-1 and TRBJ2-7; D not resolved. This CDR3 is 13 amino acids long. Per germline, CDR1 LGHDT and CDR2 YNNKEL (reference sequence). The CDR3 here is CASRQDGRGEQYF. CDR3 nucleotides: TGTGCCAGCAGACAAGACGGACGAGGCGAGCAGTACTTC.

In this sample, this clonotype turned up a few times. This may stem from a read error, because a much larger clone lies one nucleotide away. The chain couples TRBV20-1 to TRBJ2-7, with 9 bases aligning to TRBD2. J gave up 4 bases and V 6 bases, and 16 bases lay outside the gene matches. The V gene's germline CDR1 is DFQATT and CDR2 SNEGSKA (reference sequence). The CDR3 has 16 residues. CDR3 loop: CSAIEIAGESAYEQYF. CDR3 DNA: TGCAGTGCCATCGAAATAGCGGGAGAGTCCGCGTACGAGCAGTACTTC.

The V gene is TRBV29-1, the J gene TRBJ1-2; no reliable D call. The CDR3 runs to 13 residues. In germline, CDR1 is SQVTM, CDR2 ANQGSEA. The V end was cut by 0 bases, the J end by 4 bases, with 9 bases between. The CDR3, as DNA: TGCAGCGTTGAAGAAGCACGGACCTATGGCTACACCTTC. It translates to CSVEEARTYGYTF.

A few counts support this clonotype. The V call is TRBV12-5, the J call TRBJ2-1; the match to TRBD2 covers 8 bases. CDR3 length: 13 amino acids. The V gene's germline CDR1 is LGHNT and CDR2 FRNRAP. Trimming cost V 5 bases and J 6 bases; bases outside gene matches: 3. CDR3 sequence (DNA): TGTGCTAGTGGTACCACTAGCGGCAATGAGCAGTTCTTC. Residues: CASGTTSGNEQFF. Using reference TRBV12-5 and TRBJ2-1 for the parts outside the CDR3, the full variable domain is DARVTQTPRHKVTEMGQEVTMRCQPILGHNTVFWYRQTMMQGLELLAYFRNRAPLDDSGMPKDRFSAEMPDATLATLKIQPSEPRDSAVYFCASGTTSGNEQFFGPGTRLTVL.

This clonotype appeared a few times. A much larger clone lies one base from this, so it may be a read error. This chain uses TRBV7-9 with TRBJ2-6; tentative D call: TRBD1 (5 bases). CDR3 length equals 13 residues. Germline V gene lookup returns CDR1 SEHNR and CDR2 FQNEAQ (reference sequence). CDR3 nucleotide sequence: TGTGCCAGCAGCTCCTCTGGGGCCAACGTCCTGGCTTTC. Protein product: CASSSSGANVLAF.

This clonotype has a count of ten or more. This sequence joins TRBV5-1 and TRBJ2-3; possible D gene TRBD2, 5 bases. Germline CDR1 is SGHRS and CDR2 is YFSETQ. This CDR3 spans 11 amino acids. With 6 bases removed from V and 5 bases from J, the gap between germline ends came to 7 bases. The CDR3, as DNA: TGCGCCAGCACCGGAGGAGATACGCAGTATTTT. Protein: CASTGGDTQYF.

This clonotype was detected ten times or more. V is TRBV7-9 and J is TRBJ2-1; no clear D. With 1 base removed from V and 8 bases from J, the gap between germline ends came to 9 bases. Germline CDR1 and CDR2: SEHNR and FQNEAQ (reference sequence). The CDR3 contains 13 residues. CDR3 DNA sequence: TGTGCCAGCAGCTTAGTAGGAAGTGATGAGCAGTTCTTC. Translating it yields CASSLVGSDEQFF. The full variable domain, its missing parts supplied by reference TRBV7-9 and TRBJ2-1, is DTGVSQNPRHKITKRGQNVTFRCDPISEHNRLYWYRQTLGQGPEFLTYFQNEAQLEKSRLLSDRFSAERPKGSFSTLEIQRTEQGDSAMYLCASSLVGSDEQFFGPGTRLTVL.

To note about this clonotype: The germline gene is not matched at one end of the junction; a read error may be the cause. J is TRBJ2-3 and V is TRBV27, with TRBD1 identical over 7 bases. The CDR3 runs 17 residues. CDR1 MNHEY and CDR2 SMNVEV come from the germline V gene (reference sequence). In nucleotides, the CDR3 is TGTGCCATCAGTTCTCCCTTAGCGACAGGGCTTGTCGACGAGCAGTATTTT. It encodes CAISSPLATGLVDEQYF.

There are many counts of this clonotype. This sequence joins TRBV7-3 and TRBJ2-5; D is possibly TRBD2 (6 bases). With 0 bases removed from V and 3 bases from J, the gap between germline ends came to 8 bases. This CDR3 comprises 14 residues. In germline, CDR1 is SGHTA, CDR2 FQGTGA. In DNA form, the CDR3 reads TGTGCCAGCAGCTTAACGGGGACTGAAGAGACCCAGTACTTC. This sequence encodes CASSLTGTEETQYF.

This clonotype occurred many times. The gene calls are TRBV4-3 and TRBJ2-1; 9 bases agree with TRBD1. The CDR3 extends over 17 amino acids. J lost 6 bases, V lost 1 base, and 10 bases had no gene match. CDR1 is LGHNA, CDR2 YSLEER, per germline. DNA for the CDR3: TGCGCCAGCAGCCAAGGTTTTAAAGGGACAGGGTCCAATGAGCAGTTCTTC. Translated, it gives CASSQGFKGTGSNEQFF.

At least ten counts were recorded for this clonotype. The rearrangement uses TRBV27 and TRBJ2-7, with D uncertain. V lost 10 bases, J lost 4 bases, and 17 bases lay in between. CDR3 length: 13 residues. CDR1 and CDR2 (germline): MNHEY, SMNVEV (reference sequence). The CDR3 region is CATKSLPTYEQYF. CDR3 bases: TGTGCCACCAAGTCTCTGCCTACTTACGAGCAGTACTTC.

This sequence joins TRBV7-2 and TRBJ2-3; 11 positions agree with TRBD2. From germline, CDR1 is SGHTA and CDR2 FQGNSA. CDR3 length equals 18 residues. J was trimmed by 0 bases and V by 8 bases; bases with no gene match: 13. Written as DNA, the CDR3 is TGTGCCAGCGGCCAAGACCCGACTAGCGGGGCTAGCACAGATACGCAGTATTTT. Encoded protein: CASGQDPTSGASTDTQYF.

This clonotype has a handful of counts. The rearrangement joins TRBV12-3 or TRBV12-4 to TRBJ2-7, with 7 bases lining up with TRBD2. This CDR3 spans 14 amino acids. The J segment lost 3 bases and the V segment lost 0 bases, leaving 2 bases of the junction unmatched. CDR3 in amino acids: CASSLAPGGYEQYF. CDR3 DNA: TGTGCCAGCAGTTTAGCGCCGGGAGGCTACGAGCAGTACTTC.

The chain combines TRBV5-1 with TRBJ2-3, with TRBD2 matching 13 bases. Germline assignment: CDR1 SGHRS and CDR2 YFSETQ. The CDR3 length is 17 residues. J gave up 2 bases and V 7 bases, and 10 bases lay outside the gene matches. The CDR3 reads CASQDRLAGGYTDTQYF. In DNA, the CDR3 is TGCGCCAGCCAGGACCGACTAGCGGGAGGCTACACAGATACGCAGTATTTT.

This clonotype was detected ten times or more. The CDR3 region is CASSRLTTQETQYF. The CDR3 nucleotides are TGTGCCAGCAGTCGGCTGACCACCCAAGAGACCCAGTACTTC. The rearrangement joins TRBV6-2 or TRBV6-3 to TRBJ2-5; D uncertain. The length of the CDR3 is 14 residues. Trimming took 5 bases from V and 1 from J, leaving 11 bases between them. Germline loops: CDR1 MNHEY, CDR2 SVGEGT.

V gene TRBV5-1 combines with J gene TRBJ2-7, with D uncertain. The V gene lost 1 base and the J gene lost 2 bases, with 16 bases spanning the gap. CDR3 size: 16 residues. Germline assignment: CDR1 SGHRS and CDR2 YFSETQ. CDR3 sequence reads: CASSLYGSVRTYEQYF. The CDR3 coding sequence is TGCGCCAGCAGCTTGTACGGTTCTGTCCGGACCTACGAGCAGTACTTC.

This clonotype was recorded at least ten times. The chain couples TRBV5-4 to TRBJ2-3, with a tentative D call TRBD1 (5 bases). The CDR3 has 14 residues. Trimming removed 4 bases from V and 3 bases from J, with 12 bases in between. CDR1 and CDR2 (germline): SGHNT, YYREEE (reference sequence). Written as DNA, the CDR3 is TGTGCCAGCAGCCCATCGACAGTAACAGATACGCAGTATTTT. Translated, it gives CASSPSTVTDTQYF. The full variable domain, its missing parts supplied by reference TRBV5-4 and TRBJ2-3, is ETGVTQSPTHLIKTRGQQVTLRCSSQSGHNTVSWYQQALGQGPQFIFQYYREEENGRGNFPPRFSGLQFPNYSSELNVNALELDDSALYLCASSPSTVTDTQYFGPGTRLTVL.

This clonotype was counted many times. V gene TRBV29-1 combines with J gene TRBJ2-5, with D unresolved. CDR1 and CDR2 from the germline V gene are SQVTM and ANQGSEA. The CDR3 runs to 11 residues. V was trimmed by 5 bases and J by 5 bases, leaving 9 bases between them. The CDR3 bases are TGCAGCGTTCGGGTACGGGAGACCCAGTACTTC. This translates into CSVRVRETQYF.

This clonotype was observed many times. The V gene is TRBV10-2, the J gene TRBJ1-1; 8 nucleotides agree with TRBD1. The CDR3 loop spans 14 amino acids. J gave up 3 bases and V 5 bases, and 5 bases lay outside the gene matches. CDR1 is WSHSY and CDR2 is SAAADI in the germline V gene. The CDR3 DNA is TGCGCCAGCAGTACGGGACAGGACTACACTGAAGCTTTCTTT. Translating it yields CASSTGQDYTEAFF.

This chain uses TRBV27 with TRBJ1-1; D is ambiguous. Germline V gene sequence: CDR1 MNHEY, CDR2 SMNVEV (reference sequence). The V and J ends lost 3 bases and 11 bases respectively, with 16 bases between them. The CDR3 totals 13 residues. The DNA for the CDR3 is TGTGCCAGCAGTTTGTCCGCAGGCACTAAGGCTTTCTTT. Protein product: CASSLSAGTKAFF.

CDR3 in amino acids: CASSRVGTALATNEKLFF. The CDR3 coding sequence is TGTGCCAGTAGTAGGGTCGGGACAGCCCTTGCAACTAATGAAAAACTGTTTTTT. The chain joins TRBV19 to TRBJ1-4; 7 nucleotides agree with TRBD1. V shed 4 bases and J 0 bases; nucleotides not matched to a gene: 11. The germline V gene has CDR1 LNHDA and CDR2 SQIVND (reference sequence). This CDR3 is 18 amino acids long.

This clonotype was recorded at least ten times. The chain couples TRBV7-2 to TRBJ2-5; D ambiguous. The CDR3 length is 12 residues. Germline V lookup: CDR1 SGHTA, CDR2 FQGNSA. V lost 4 bases and J lost 3, with 6 bases in between. CDR3 loop: CASSYSKETQYF. Here the CDR3 DNA reads TGTGCCAGCAGCTACAGCAAAGAGACCCAGTACTTC. The whole variable domain, remainder taken from reference TRBV7-2 and TRBJ2-5, is GAGVSQSPSNKVTEKGKDVELRCDPISGHTALYWYRQSLGQGLEFLIYFQGNSAPDKSGLPSDRFSAERTGGSVSTLTIQRTQQEDSAVYLCASSYSKETQYFGPGTRLLVL.

This chain links TRBV6-6 with TRBJ1-2; 7 bases fit TRBD1. V gave up 0 bases and J gave up 4 bases; unmatched junction bases: 5. The CDR3 is 15 amino acids. Germline V gene data show CDR1 as MNHNY and CDR2 as SVGAGI (reference sequence). CDR3 DNA sequence: TGTGCCAGCAGTTACTCAGGGGGCGATGGCTATGGCTACACCTTC. Translation gives CASSYSGGDGYGYTF.